The clone carrying this T cell receptor beta chain showed up many times. The antigen remains undetermined. No patient received treatment before thyroid surgery. This record belongs to a study of metastatic and nonmetastatic thyroid tumors. Germline V gives CDR1 SGHVS, CDR2 FNYEAQ. Trimming shortened V by 4 bases and J by 7 bases, and 5 bases separated the two germline ends. The CDR3 spans 11 residues. Study conclusions and caveats: Significantly higher TCR beta diversity was reportedly seen in malignant thyroid tumors than benign nodules, in blood and tumor.

TCRdb re-called the PCR reads via MiXCR. The table has about 21,000 clones, 28% seen once. The sample taken for sequencing was tumor tissue. This sequence was found in a male donor with papillary thyroid cancer or a benign thyroid nodule (not recorded which). Some clones in this sample may be carry-over from other donors' samples. The J gene is TRBJ2-1, the V gene TRBV7-6; no clear D gene. This CDR3 is CASSSWNEQFF. In DNA, the CDR3 is TGTGCCAGCAGCTCGTGGAATGAGCAGTTCTTC. Filled out from reference TRBV7-6 and TRBJ2-1, the complete variable domain reads GAGVSQSPRYKVTKRGQDVALRCDPISGHVSLYWYRQALGQGPEFLTYFNYEAQQDKSGLPNDRFSAERPEGSISTLTIQRTEQRDSAMYRCASSSWNEQFFGPGTRLTVL.